This T cell receptor beta chain was observed in a study of graft-versus-host responses after intestinal transplantation. Study results and limitations: Subjects displaying graft-donor T cell macrochimerism possessed elevated graft-versus-host to host-versus-graft clonal ratios inside allografts.

Assay: immunoSEQ multiplex PCR; the TCRdb copy retains only in-frame clones and omits some. Counted here are around 90,000 clones, about 93% occurring once; the ten biggest clones make up less than 0.6%. The length of the CDR3 is 13 residues. V was clipped by 5 bases and J by 9 bases, with 11 bases between them. The germline gives CDR1 MNHEY, CDR2 SVGAGI. Note on this clone: Its antigen is undetermined.

The source is a human donor who received an intestinal transplant. The sample in question was unstimulated CD8+ T cells sorted from spleen or lymph node cells, obtained before intestinal transplant. The V call is TRBV6-5, the J call TRBJ1-6; the D gene is possibly TRBD1 (6 bases). Here the CDR3 reads CASSEQGISPLHF. For the CDR3, the DNA is TGTGCCAGCAGTGAACAGGGTATTTCACCCCTCCACTTT.